Reported below is one TCR beta chain. The antigen remains undetermined. The sample originates from a study of a mutant IDH1 vaccine in newly diagnosed glioma. The overall study: Once 4-6 weeks had passed after radiotherapy alone, vaccination started, or it started with temozolomide cycles.

The table came from immunoSEQ multiplex PCR; TCRdb's copy has only in-frame clones and leaves some out. The sample includes approximately 35,000 clones, 80% to 95% of them seen just once. Overall study findings and caveats: Immune responses induced by vaccination arose in approximately 93% of the patients.

Time point meaning: week 47, end of study. In the vaccine, a single dose held 300 ug of the mutant IDH1 20-mer peptide, along with topical imiquimod. There are 16 residues in the CDR3. The V gene lost 0 bases and the J gene lost 4 bases, with 15 bases spanning the gap. CDR1 MNHNS and CDR2 SASEGT come from the germline V gene. The receptor's source is a woman between 40 and 55 years old with glioma. V gene TRBV6-1 combines with J gene TRBJ1-2; D is unresolved. Specimen: PBMCs, collected from a glioma patient whose treatment included an IDH1 peptide vaccine. CDR3 residues: CASSEAIGPIPYGYTF. CDR3 DNA sequence: TGTGCCAGCAGTGAAGCGATTGGTCCCATTCCCTATGGCTACACCTTC.